The entry below gives a single TCR beta chain sequence along with its context. Its antigen is as yet unknown. Every sample yielded at least 6 million isolated PBMCs. These data are taken from a study of blood T cells in healthy people across ages. Study-wide context: Template switching recovered approximately one barcoded beta molecule for every two T cells. Study-level results: Both naive CD4+ cell counts and diversity were greater in long-lived donors than in aged donors.

Then a second PCR, running about 6 to 11 cycles, was carried out with a sample-barcoded 5' primer and a J-beta primer mix. MiXCR, applied by TCRdb to the 5' RACE reads, yields one record per CDR3 protein. The repertoire includes approximately 800,000 distinct CDR3 sequences, around 50% of them detected once, and about a quarter sits in the top ten. The V gene end was trimmed by 4 bases and the J gene end by 4 bases; junction bases not matched to a gene: 4. Germline lookup yields CDR1 SQVTM and CDR2 ANQGSEA. The CDR3 consists of 13 residues. Sequencing was performed on blood. The receptor's source is a man between 40 and 49 years old in good health. This chain connects TRBV29-1 to TRBJ1-5, with 7 bases that match TRBD1. CDR3 nucleotide sequence: TGCAGCGTTGGCGGACAGGCGAATCAGCCCCAGCATTTT. It translates to CSVGGQANQPQHF. The full variable domain, its missing parts supplied by reference TRBV29-1 and TRBJ1-5, is SAVISQKPSRDICQRGTSLTIQCQVDSQVTMMFWYRQQPGQSLTLIATANQGSEATYESGFVIDKFPISRPNLTFSTLTVSNMSPEDSSIYLCSVGGQANQPQHFGDGTRLSIL.